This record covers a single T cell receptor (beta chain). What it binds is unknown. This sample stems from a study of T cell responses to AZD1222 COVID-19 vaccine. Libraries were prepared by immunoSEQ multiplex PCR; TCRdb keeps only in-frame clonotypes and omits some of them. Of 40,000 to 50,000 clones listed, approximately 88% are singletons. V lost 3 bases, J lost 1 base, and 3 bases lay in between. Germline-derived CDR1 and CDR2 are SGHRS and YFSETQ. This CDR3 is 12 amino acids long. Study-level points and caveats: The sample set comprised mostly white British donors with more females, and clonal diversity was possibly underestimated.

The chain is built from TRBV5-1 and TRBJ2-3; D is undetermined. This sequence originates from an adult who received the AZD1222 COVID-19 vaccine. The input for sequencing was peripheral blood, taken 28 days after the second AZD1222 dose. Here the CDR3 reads CASSWGTDTQYF. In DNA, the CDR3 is TGCGCCAGCAGCTGGGGCACAGATACGCAGTATTTT.